This TCR beta chain was profiled in a study of STAT5B mutations in CD4+ large granular lymphocyte leukemia. Profiling relied on immunoSEQ multiplex PCR, and the TCRdb table lists in-frame clones only, not all of them. The sample includes around 8,900 clones, 89% seen only once; the top ten take approximately 51%. The CDR3 has 17 amino acids. Germline V gene data show CDR1 as SGHTA and CDR2 as FQGTGA. Trimming at V came to 5 bases and at J to 4 bases, leaving 13 bases not matched to a gene. The V and J genes are TRBV7-3 and TRBJ2-1, with TRBD2 identical over 8 bases. Sequencing input: PBMCs. The sequence derives from a woman in her sixties or seventies with CD4+ T-cell large granular lymphocyte leukemia. The CDR3 protein is CASSPGGAGGFYNEQFF. The DNA for the CDR3 is TGTGCCAGCAGCCCCGGAGGGGCGGGGGGTTTTTACAATGAGCAGTTCTTC. Full variable domain (rest looked up from reference TRBV7-3 and TRBJ2-1): GAGVSQTPSNKVTEKGKYVELRCDPISGHTALYWYRQSLGQGPEFLIYFQGTGAADDSGLPNDRFFAVRPEGSVSTLKIQRTERGDSAVYLCASSPGGAGGFYNEQFFGPGTRLTVL.